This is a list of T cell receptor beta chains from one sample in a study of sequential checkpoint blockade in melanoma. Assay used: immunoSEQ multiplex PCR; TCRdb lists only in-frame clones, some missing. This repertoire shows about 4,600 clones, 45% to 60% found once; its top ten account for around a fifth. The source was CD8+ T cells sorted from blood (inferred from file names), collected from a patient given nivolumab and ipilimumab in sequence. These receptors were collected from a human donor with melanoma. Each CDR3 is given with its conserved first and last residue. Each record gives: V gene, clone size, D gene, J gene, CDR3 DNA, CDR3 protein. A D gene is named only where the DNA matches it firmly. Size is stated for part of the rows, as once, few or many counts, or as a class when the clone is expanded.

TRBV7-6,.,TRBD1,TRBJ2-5,TGTGCCAGCAGCCCGACAGGGGGACCCGAGACCCAGTACTTC,CASSPTGGPETQYF
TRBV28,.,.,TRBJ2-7,TGTGCCAGCGGACACGAATCCTACGAGCAGTACTTC,CASGHESYEQYF
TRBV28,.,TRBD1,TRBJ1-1,TGTGCCAGCAGCCGGGACAGGGTTGAAGCTTTCTTT,CASSRDRVEAFF
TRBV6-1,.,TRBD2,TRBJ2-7,TGTGCCAGCAGTGTAACCGGGACTAGCGGTTACGAGCAGTACTTC,CASSVTGTSGYEQYF
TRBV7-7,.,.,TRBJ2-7,TGTGCTAGCAGCTTAGAGGGACATTACGAGCAGTACTTC,CASSLEGHYEQYF
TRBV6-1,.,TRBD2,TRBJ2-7,TGTGCCAGCAGGGGACTAGCGGACGAATCCTACGAGCAGTACTTC,CASRGLADESYEQYF
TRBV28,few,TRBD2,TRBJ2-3,TGTGCCAGCAGCCCCCGGGGAGCGGGAAGCACAGATACGCAGTATTTT,CASSPRGAGSTDTQYF
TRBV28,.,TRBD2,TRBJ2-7,TGTGCCAGCAGTTTAGGACTAGCGGGAGGGCCTCTTTACGAGCAGTACTTC,CASSLGLAGGPLYEQYF
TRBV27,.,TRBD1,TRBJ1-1,TGTGCCAGCAGTTCGTCCCGGGACAGTAGCACTGAAGCTTTCTTT,CASSSSRDSSTEAFF
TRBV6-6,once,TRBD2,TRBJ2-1,TGTGCCAGCAGTTATTCACAAGCGGGAGACGAGCAGTTCTTC,CASSYSQAGDEQFF
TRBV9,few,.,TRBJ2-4,TGTGCCAGCAGCACCGAGAGCATTCAGTACTTC,CASSTESIQYF
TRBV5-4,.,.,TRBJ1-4,TGTGCCAGCAGCCTCCTCCAGGCGGGGTCACGGGAAAAACTGTTTTTT,CASSLLQAGSREKLFF
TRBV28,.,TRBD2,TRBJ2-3,TGTGCCAGCAGTTTTGGGACTAGCGGGATGCATACAGATACGCAGTATTTT,CASSFGTSGMHTDTQYF
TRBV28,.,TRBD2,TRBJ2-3,TGTGCCAGCAGTGAGGTCACCAGCGGGAGAACAGATACGCAGTATTTT,CASSEVTSGRTDTQYF
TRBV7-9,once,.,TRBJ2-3,TGTGCCAGCAGCTTAGGTCTAGGAGCAGATACGCAGTATTTT,CASSLGLGADTQYF
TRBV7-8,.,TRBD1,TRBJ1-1,TGTGCCAGCAGCCCTTCTCCGGGACAGTGGAACACTGAAGCTTTCTTT,CASSPSPGQWNTEAFF
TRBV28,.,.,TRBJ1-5,TGTGCCAGCGGGGTGGACAGCGGTAGCAATCAGCCCCAGCATTTT,CASGVDSGSNQPQHF
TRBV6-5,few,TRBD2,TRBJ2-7,TGTGCCAGCAGGCCCGGGACTAGCGCTTACGAGCAGTACTTC,CASRPGTSAYEQYF
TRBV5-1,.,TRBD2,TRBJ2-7,TGCGCCAGCAGCCTAGCGGAATCGTACGAGCAGTACTTC,CASSLAESYEQYF
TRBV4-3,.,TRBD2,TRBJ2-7,TGCGCCAGCAGCCAAGAGCATGATAGCGGGGTCTACGAGCAGTACTTC,CASSQEHDSGVYEQYF
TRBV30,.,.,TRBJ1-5,TGTGCCTGGGGGGGTGACGCGGGAACGAATCAGCCCCAGCATTTT,CAWGGDAGTNQPQHF
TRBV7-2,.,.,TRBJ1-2,TGTGCCAGCAGCCCGAGGACAGACGGGTACACCTTC,CASSPRTDGYTF
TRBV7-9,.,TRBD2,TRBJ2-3,TGTGCCAGCATCATAGGTACTAGCGGGAGCACAGATACGCAGTATTTT,CASIIGTSGSTDTQYF
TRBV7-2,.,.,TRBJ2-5,TGTGCCAGCAGCTTAAATTGGAGGGCCCAAGAGACCCAGTACTTC,CASSLNWRAQETQYF
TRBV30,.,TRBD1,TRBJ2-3,TGTGCCTGGAGTACCGGGACAGGGGGCACAGATACGCAGTATTTT,CAWSTGTGGTDTQYF
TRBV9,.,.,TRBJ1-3,TGTGCCAGCAGCCCCGGGGGGGGAAACACCATATATTTT,CASSPGGGNTIYF
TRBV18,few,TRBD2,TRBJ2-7,TGTGCCAGCTCATCTCGGACTAGCGGGAGTCACGAGCAGTACTTC,CASSSRTSGSHEQYF
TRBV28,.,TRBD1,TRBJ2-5,TGTGCCAGCACCGGACAGGGGCGTACGGAGACCCAGTACTTC,CASTGQGRTETQYF
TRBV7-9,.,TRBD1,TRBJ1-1,TGTGCCAGCAGCTACGGACAGGCCACCATGAACACTGAAGCTTTCTTT,CASSYGQATMNTEAFF
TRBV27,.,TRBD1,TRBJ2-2,TGTGCCAGCGGTCTCCCGGGACAGGGAGGTTCCGGGGAGCTGTTTTTT,CASGLPGQGGSGELFF
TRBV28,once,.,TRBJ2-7,TGTGCCAGCAGTTTAAATCTGGGGACATTCCTACCCGAGCAGTACTTC,CASSLNLGTFLPEQYF
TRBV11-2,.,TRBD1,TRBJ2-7,TGTGCCAGCAGCTTAGGGACAGGGGGCTACGAGCAGTACTTC,CASSLGTGGYEQYF
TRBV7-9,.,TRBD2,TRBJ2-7,TGTGCCAGCAGCTTACCGACTAGCGGGAATCATAGCTCCTACGAGCAGTACTTC,CASSLPTSGNHSSYEQYF
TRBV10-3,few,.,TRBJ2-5,TGTGCCATCTCTCCGCGAACCCAAGAGACCCAGTACTTC,CAISPRTQETQYF
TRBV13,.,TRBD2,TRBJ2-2,TGTGCCAGCAGCTTCCTACTAGCGGGGGAAACCGGGGAGCTGTTTTTT,CASSFLLAGETGELFF
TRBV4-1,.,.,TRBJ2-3,TGCGCCAGCAGCCAAGTAGGCACAGATACGCAGTATTTT,CASSQVGTDTQYF
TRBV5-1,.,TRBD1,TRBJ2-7,TGCGCCAGCAGCTTGGCCGAAACAGGGGTGGCCTACGAGCAGTACTTC,CASSLAETGVAYEQYF
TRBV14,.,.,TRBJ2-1,TGTGCCAGCAGCCAATTCCAGGGGAGACCCTACAATGAGCAGTTCTTC,CASSQFQGRPYNEQFF
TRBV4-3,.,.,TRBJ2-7,TGCGCCAGCAGCCGCGACAGGCTTTTCGACGAGCAGTACTTC,CASSRDRLFDEQYF
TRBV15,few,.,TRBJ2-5,TGTGCCACCAGCAGATTTGCAGGGGAGACCCAGTACTTC,CATSRFAGETQYF
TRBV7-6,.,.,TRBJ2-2,TGTGCCAGCAGCACCCCCGGGACACCTAACACCGGGGAGCTGTTTTTT,CASSTPGTPNTGELFF
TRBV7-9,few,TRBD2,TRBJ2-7,TGTGCCAGCGGGAGGGACTTGAAGTACGAGCAGTACTTC,CASGRDLKYEQYF
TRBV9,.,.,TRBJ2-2,TGTGCCAGCAGCGTAGCGGTGAACACCGGGGAGCTGTTTTTT,CASSVAVNTGELFF
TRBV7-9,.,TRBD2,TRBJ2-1,TGTGCCAGCAGCTTAGCCGCAGCGGGAGCCTACAATGAGCAGTTCTTC,CASSLAAAGAYNEQFF
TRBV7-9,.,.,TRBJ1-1,TGTGCCAGCAGCTTACAGGGGTACGCTGAAGCTTTCTTT,CASSLQGYAEAFF
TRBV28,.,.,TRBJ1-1,TGTGCCAGCAGCCCCCCCAGAATTGTGGACACTGAAGCTTTCTTT,CASSPPRIVDTEAFF
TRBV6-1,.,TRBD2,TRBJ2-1,TGTGCCAGCAGGGGCACTAGCGGGAGAAATCTTGAGCAGTTCTTC,CASRGTSGRNLEQFF
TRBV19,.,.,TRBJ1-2,TGTGCCAGTAGTATTGTCTCAGTCAGTAACCTCTACACCTTC,CASSIVSVSNLYTF
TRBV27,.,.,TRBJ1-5,TGTGCCAGCAGTTTAGGGGGGGGCAATCAGCCCCAGCATTTT,CASSLGGGNQPQHF